The T cell receptor (beta chain) under discussion was sequenced for a study of T cell responses to AZD1222 COVID-19 vaccine. TCRdb keeps only in-frame clones here, not all; method: immunoSEQ multiplex PCR. The data contain about 130,000 clones, approximately 90% of them singletons. The CDR3 is 11 amino acids. Trimming stripped 8 bases from V and 8 bases from J, with 10 bases between. Germline V lookup: CDR1 SEHNR, CDR2 FQNEAQ (reference sequence). The gene calls are TRBV7-9 and TRBJ2-4; D is unclear. The TCR sequence derives from an adult in good health. The sample was peripheral blood, taken on day 0 of AZD1222 vaccination. CDR3 amino acids: CASGPEDIQYF. Here the CDR3 DNA reads TGTGCCAGCGGACCAGAGGACATTCAGTACTTC. The entire variable domain, with the rest obtained from reference TRBV7-9 and TRBJ2-4, is as follows: DTGVSQNPRHKITKRGQNVTFRCDPISEHNRLYWYRQTLGQGPEFLTYFQNEAQLEKSRLLSDRFSAERPKGSFSTLEIQRTEQGDSAMYLCASGPEDIQYFGAGTRLSVL.